This passage covers 17 T cell receptor beta chains from one sample sequenced in a study of response to subunit inactivated influenza vaccine. TCRdb fed the RT-PCR reads into MiXCR, producing one record per CDR3 protein. The sample yields hundreds of thousands of distinct CDR3 sequences, around 11% seen once. The sample was also reused in another study, on T cells expressing NK-cell markers. That study adds: A 5'RACE template switching approach incorporating UMIs was used to make TCR beta cDNA.

The specimen comprised PBMCs from blood, sampled on the day of vaccination. The receptor source for this set is a man aged 50-59 years who received an inactivated influenza vaccine.

In regard to this clonotype: This may arise from a read error, as a much more abundant clone is one base away. The V and J genes are TRBV14 and TRBJ2-7; D is ambiguous. V was pared by 1 base and J by 7 bases, with 14 bases between. CDR3 length equals 14 residues. Germline V gene data show CDR1 as SGHDN and CDR2 as FVKESK. The CDR3 DNA follows: TGTGCCAGCAGCCAAGTCGAGACGCTAGGGGAGCAGTACTTC. Protein sequence: CASSQVETLGEQYF.

This chain joins TRBV20-1 and TRBJ2-1; 11 bases align to TRBD2. With V trimmed by 5 bases and J by 4 bases, 4 bases remained unmatched. This CDR3 region has 14 residues. CDR1 and CDR2 (germline): DFQATT, SNEGSKA (reference sequence). CDR3 sequence: CSAPTSGNYNEQFF. CDR3 in DNA: TGCAGTGCTCCGACTAGCGGGAATTACAATGAGCAGTTCTTC.

This clonotype has just one count. This chain uses TRBV18 with TRBJ2-3, with D possibly being TRBD1 (6 bases). Germline V lookup: CDR1 KGHSH, CDR2 LQKENI. V dropped 3 bases and J dropped 5 bases, with 9 bases sitting between them. This CDR3 comprises 13 residues. CDR3 protein: CASSPGRGDTQYF. CDR3 nucleotide sequence: TGTGCCAGCTCACCGGGCAGGGGAGATACGCAGTATTTT.

This clonotype was counted a few times. The chain employs TRBV15 and TRBJ1-6; TRBD1 aligns across 10 bases. V trimming: 3 bases; J trimming: 8 bases; junction bases outside the gene matches: 1. From germline, CDR1 is LNHNV and CDR2 YYDKDF (reference sequence). The CDR3 is 14 amino acids. CDR3 sequence: CATSRGQGHSPLHF. CDR3 coding DNA: TGTGCCACCAGCAGGGGACAGGGGCATTCACCCCTCCACTTT.

The rearrangement uses TRBV29-1 and TRBJ2-7; D is unresolved. Trimming removed 4 bases from V and 2 bases from J, with 12 bases in between. The CDR3 spans 13 residues. Germline V gene data show CDR1 as SQVTM and CDR2 as ANQGSEA. Here the CDR3 reads CSVVAPGAYEQYF. Written as DNA, the CDR3 is TGCAGCGTTGTGGCCCCAGGCGCCTACGAGCAGTACTTC.

This clonotype occurred many times. The rearrangement links TRBV7-2 to TRBJ2-7; tentatively, D is TRBD2 (6 bases). Germline lookup yields CDR1 SGHTA and CDR2 FQGNSA. The CDR3 spans 15 residues. Deletions cut 1 base from V and 3 bases from J, with 13 bases between. The CDR3 spells CASSLDPGVVYEQYF. The DNA of the CDR3 is TGTGCCAGCAGCTTAGACCCGGGAGTAGTCTACGAGCAGTACTTC.

The chain recombines TRBV7-8 with TRBJ1-1; TRBD1 matches at 9 bases. J lost 5 bases, V lost 5 bases, and 6 bases had no gene match. The CDR3 runs 14 residues. CDR1 SGHVS and CDR2 FQNEAQ come from the germline V gene. CDR3 sequence: CASSEGQGGTEAFF. Written as DNA, the CDR3 is TGTGCCAGCAGCGAGGGACAGGGCGGTACTGAAGCTTTCTTT.

This clonotype was seen ten or more times. The CDR3 region is CASSFSGQGAWEQYF. Written as DNA, the CDR3 is TGTGCCAGCAGCTTTTCAGGACAGGGGGCATGGGAGCAGTACTTC. The rearrangement links TRBV5-5 to TRBJ2-7; TRBD1 matches at 11 bases. The V segment lost 2 bases and the J segment 7 bases; nucleotides outside the gene matches: 8. The CDR3 runs to 15 residues. Germline CDR1 and CDR2: SGHKS and YYEKEE (reference sequence). The full variable domain, completed using reference TRBV5-5 and TRBJ2-7, is DAGVTQSPTHLIKTRGQQVTLRCSPISGHKSVSWYQQVLGQGPQFIFQYYEKEERGRGNFPDRFSARQFPNYSSELNVNALLLGDSALYLCASSFSGQGAWEQYFGPGTRLTVT.

The sample holds a few counts of this clonotype. CDR3 in amino acids: CSAAVGASGRNEQFF. The DNA of the CDR3 is TGCAGCGCAGCCGTGGGGGCTAGCGGGAGAAATGAGCAGTTCTTC. The chain links TRBV29-1 to TRBJ2-1; 10 bases map to TRBD2. This CDR3 has 15 amino acids. The V and J ends lost 7 bases and 7 bases, in that order; junction bases with no gene match: 13. Germline loops: CDR1 SQVTM, CDR2 ANQGSEA.

This clonotype has only a few counts. V usage is TRBV18 and J usage is TRBJ2-5; D may be TRBD1 (6 bases). V was trimmed by 1 base and J by 3 bases, leaving 15 bases between them. The CDR3 totals 16 residues. Germline V lookup: CDR1 KGHSH, CDR2 LQKENI. The CDR3 DNA is TGTGCCAGCTCACCACGCAGTCTGGGGGCCGAAGAGACCCAGTACTTC. Protein: CASSPRSLGAEETQYF.

The table lists this clonotype with many counts. V and J are TRBV11-2 and TRBJ2-5; the D call may be TRBD1 or TRBD2 (5 bases each). The germline V gene encodes CDR1 SGHAT and CDR2 FQNNGV. The length of the CDR3 is 19 residues. V lost 0 bases and J 0 bases, leaving 20 bases between the germline ends. The CDR3 DNA follows: TGTGCCAGCAGCTTAGATAGTGGTAGGGGACGGTGGTACCAAGAGACCCAGTACTTC. The encoded protein is CASSLDSGRGRWYQETQYF.

This clonotype was picked up a small number of times. This chain connects TRBV6-1 to TRBJ2-2, with D perhaps TRBD1 or TRBD2 (6 bases each). Germline V lookup: CDR1 MNHNS, CDR2 SASEGT. This CDR3 comprises 13 residues. Trimming removed 7 bases at V and 6 bases at J, with 12 bases between. CDR3 coding DNA: TGTGCCAGCATCGAAGGGGGGCCCGGGGAGCTGTTTTTT. Translated: CASIEGGPGELFF.

This clonotype has ten or more counts. The chain couples TRBV29-1 to TRBJ2-1; unclear D gene. The CDR3 consists of 14 residues. Germline V gene data show CDR1 as SQVTM and CDR2 as ANQGSEA. Between the trimmed V and J ends, which lost 4 bases and 9 bases, there was a span of 19 bases. In DNA, the CDR3 is TGCAGCGTTGCCCCATCATCGCGACCATCTGAGCAGTTCTTC. It yields the protein CSVAPSSRPSEQFF.

The CDR3 region is CASSLSLTGARSYTF. The DNA of the CDR3 is TGTGCCAGCAGTTTATCCTTGACAGGGGCGAGGAGCTACACCTTC. The chain couples TRBV28 to TRBJ1-2; TRBD1 matches at 8 bases. Losses at the gene ends were 1 base for V and 9 bases for J; bases not matched to a gene: 10. CDR1 MDHEN and CDR2 SYDVKM come from the germline V gene. CDR3 length equals 15 residues.

This clonotype was detected only a few times. J is TRBJ1-3 and V is TRBV12-3 or TRBV12-4, with 7 bases fitting TRBD1. Losses at the gene ends were 6 bases for V and 0 bases for J; bases not matched to a gene: 8. This CDR3 comprises 16 residues. CDR3 nucleotides: TGTGCCAGCAGGCCCTTAGGGGGCTTCTCTGGAAACACCATATATTTT. As protein: CASRPLGGFSGNTIYF.

This clonotype appeared a few times. The V and J genes are TRBV28 and TRBJ2-4, with D tentatively TRBD1 or TRBD2 (5 bases each). Germline V gene data show CDR1 as MDHEN and CDR2 as SYDVKM. The CDR3 has 18 residues. Trimming cost V 4 bases and J 8 bases, with 27 bases left between them. The CDR3 loop reads CASSSGPGPSPVVDIQYF. For the CDR3, the DNA is TGTGCCAGCAGTTCCGGGCCGGGACCCTCCCCGGTGGTGGACATTCAGTACTTC.

V is TRBV29-1 and J is TRBJ2-7; D perhaps matches TRBD2 (6 bases). Germline V lookup: CDR1 SQVTM, CDR2 ANQGSEA. CDR3 size: 13 residues. V lost 3 bases and J lost 3, with 12 bases in between. The CDR3 nucleotides are TGCAGCGTTGACGGGGGACGGGGCTACGAGCAGTACTTC. Residues: CSVDGGRGYEQYF.